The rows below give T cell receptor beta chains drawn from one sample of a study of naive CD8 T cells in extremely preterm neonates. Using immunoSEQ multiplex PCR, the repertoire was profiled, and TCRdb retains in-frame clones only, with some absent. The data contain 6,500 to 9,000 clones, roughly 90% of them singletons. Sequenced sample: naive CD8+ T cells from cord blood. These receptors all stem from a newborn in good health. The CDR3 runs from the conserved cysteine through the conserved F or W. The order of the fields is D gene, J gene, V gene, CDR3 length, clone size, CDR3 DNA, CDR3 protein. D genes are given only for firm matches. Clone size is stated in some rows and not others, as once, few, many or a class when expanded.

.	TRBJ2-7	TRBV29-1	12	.	TGCAGCGTTGAAGTGGTAGCTTACGAGCAGTACTTC	CSVEVVAYEQYF
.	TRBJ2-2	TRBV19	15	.	TGTGCCAGTAATAACATCAGGGAATTGACCGGGGAGCTGTTTTTT	CASNNIRELTGELFF
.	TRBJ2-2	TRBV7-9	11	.	TGTGCCAGCAGTAAAACCGGGGAGCTGTTTTTT	CASSKTGELFF
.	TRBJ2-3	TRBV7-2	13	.	TGTGCCAGCAGCTTAGCGGCCCCAGATACGCAGTATTTT	CASSLAAPDTQYF
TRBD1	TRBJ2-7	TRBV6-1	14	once	TGTGCCAGCAGCCTCGGGACAGGTACCTACGAGCAGTACTTC	CASSLGTGTYEQYF
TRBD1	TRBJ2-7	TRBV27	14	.	TGTGCCAGCAGCGCCGGGACAGGAACCTACGAGCAGTACTTC	CASSAGTGTYEQYF
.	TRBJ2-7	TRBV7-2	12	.	TGTGCCAGCAGCCCTTCCGGGAACGAGCAGTACTTC	CASSPSGNEQYF
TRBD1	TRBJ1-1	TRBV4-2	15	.	TGTGCCAGCAGCCAAAGCGCAGGACAGGGCACTGAAGCTTTCTTT	CASSQSAGQGTEAFF
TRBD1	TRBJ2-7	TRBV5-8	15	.	TGTGCCAGCAGCAGCCCGGGACAGGGAAAATACGAGCAGTACTTC	CASSSPGQGKYEQYF
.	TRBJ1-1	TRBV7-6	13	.	TGTGCCAGCAGCTCGACAGGGAACACTGAAGCTTTCTTT	CASSSTGNTEAFF
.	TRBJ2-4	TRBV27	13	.	TGTGCCAGCAGTTTGATCGGGGTTAACATTCAGTACTTC	CASSLIGVNIQYF
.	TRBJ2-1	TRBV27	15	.	TGTGCCAGCAGTCCCTTACTAGGCGTCTACAATGAGCAGTTCTTC	CASSPLLGVYNEQFF
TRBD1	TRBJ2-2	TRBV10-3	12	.	TGTGCCATTACAGGGGGCACCGGGGAGCTGTTTTTT	CAITGGTGELFF
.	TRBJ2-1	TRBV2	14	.	TGTGCCAGCAGTCGAGCGGTCTCCTACAATGAGCAGTTCTTC	CASSRAVSYNEQFF
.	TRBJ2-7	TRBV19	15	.	TGTGCCAGTAGTACGAAACAGGGTTCAGTCTACGAGCAGTACTTC	CASSTKQGSVYEQYF
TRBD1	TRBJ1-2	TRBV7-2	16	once	TGTGCCAGCAGCTTAACTGGCCGGGACAGGGGGTATGGCTACACCTTC	CASSLTGRDRGYGYTF
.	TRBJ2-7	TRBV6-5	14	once	TGTGCCAGCAGCCCAAGCAGGGTAGTCTACGAGCAGTACTTC	CASSPSRVVYEQYF
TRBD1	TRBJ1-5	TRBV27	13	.	TGTGCCAGCAGTTCACAGGGGGCTCAGCCCCAGCATTTT	CASSSQGAQPQHF
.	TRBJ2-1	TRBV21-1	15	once	TGTGCCAGCAGCAAAGGGGACAGGGGGCGCAATGAGCAGTTCTTC	CASSKGDRGRNEQFF
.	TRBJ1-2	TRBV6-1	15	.	TGTGCCAGCAGTGAAGCGACAGTAGCTAACTATGGCTACACCTTC	CASSEATVANYGYTF
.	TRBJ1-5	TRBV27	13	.	TGTGCCAGCAGTTTATTACACAATCAGCCCCAGCATTTT	CASSLLHNQPQHF
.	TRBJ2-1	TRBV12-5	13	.	TGTGCTAGTGGTCCGCCAGAGGGCGATGAGCAGTTCTTC	CASGPPEGDEQFF
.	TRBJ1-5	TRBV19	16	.	TGTGCCAGTAGTTACGGGATCCGGGCTAGCAATCAGCCCCAGCATTTT	CASSYGIRASNQPQHF
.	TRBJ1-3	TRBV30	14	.	TGTGCCTGGAGTGTAGACTCCTCTGGAAACACCATATATTTT	CAWSVDSSGNTIYF
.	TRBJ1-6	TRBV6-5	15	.	TGTGCCAGCAGTCCTGGACAGCCCTATAATTCACCCCTCCACTTT	CASSPGQPYNSPLHF
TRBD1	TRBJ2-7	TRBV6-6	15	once	TGTGCCAGCAGTCGGGACAGGGGGAGATTATACGAGCAGTACTTC	CASSRDRGRLYEQYF
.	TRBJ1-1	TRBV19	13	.	TGTGCCAGTAGCGACACCACTTACACTGAAGCTTTCTTT	CASSDTTYTEAFF
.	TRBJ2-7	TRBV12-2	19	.	TGTGCAAGTCGCCGCCGGGACAGGGTACCGGGACTAGCGGGATACGAGCAGTACTTC	CASRRRDRVPGLAGYEQYF
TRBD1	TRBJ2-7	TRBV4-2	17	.	TGTGCCAGCAGCCCAGAAAGGCCCGGGACAGGGGGCTACGAGCAGTACTTC	CASSPERPGTGGYEQYF
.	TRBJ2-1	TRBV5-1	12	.	TGCGCCAGCAGCTTGAGAGGATACGAGCAGTTCTTC	CASSLRGYEQFF
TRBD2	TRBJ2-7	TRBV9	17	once	TGTGCCAGCAGCGTAGGAGTCGGGACTAGCTCTCAAGACGAGCAGTACTTC	CASSVGVGTSSQDEQYF
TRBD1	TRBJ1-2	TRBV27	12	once	TGTGCCAGCAGTACAGGGGGCTATGGCTACACCTTC	CASSTGGYGYTF
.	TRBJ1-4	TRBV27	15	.	TGTGCCAGCAGTACTCGACACTCAACTAATGAAAAACTGTTTTTT	CASSTRHSTNEKLFF
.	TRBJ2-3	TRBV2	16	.	TGTGCCAGCAGTGAAGAAGACGGGTTTGACACAGATACGCAGTATTTT	CASSEEDGFDTDTQYF
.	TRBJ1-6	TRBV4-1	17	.	TGCGCCAGCAGCCAAGATACTGCAAGCTCCTATAATTCACCCCTCCACTTT	CASSQDTASSYNSPLHF
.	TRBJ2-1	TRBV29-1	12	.	TGCAGCGTTGCGGGATCGAGATATGAGCAGTTCTTC	CSVAGSRYEQFF